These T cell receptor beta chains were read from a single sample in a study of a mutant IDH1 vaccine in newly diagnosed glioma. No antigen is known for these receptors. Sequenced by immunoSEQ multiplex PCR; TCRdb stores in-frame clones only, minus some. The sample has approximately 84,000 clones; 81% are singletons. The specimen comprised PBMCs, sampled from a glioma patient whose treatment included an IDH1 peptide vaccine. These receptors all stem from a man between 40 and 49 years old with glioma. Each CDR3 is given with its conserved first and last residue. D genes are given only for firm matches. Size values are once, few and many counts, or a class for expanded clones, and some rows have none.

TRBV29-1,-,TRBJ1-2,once,TGCAGCGTTGAACAGGGGCCTTATGGCTACACCTTC,CSVEQGPYGYTF
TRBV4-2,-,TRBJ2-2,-,TGTGCCAGCAGCCAAGACCACTCAGGGCTAGCGAACACCGGGGAGCTGTTTTTT,CASSQDHSGLANTGELFF
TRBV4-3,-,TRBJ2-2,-,TGCGCCAGCAGCCAAGGGTGGACCGGGGAGCTGTTTTTT,CASSQGWTGELFF
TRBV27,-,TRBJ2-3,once,TGTGCCAGCAGTTCCGGCGGCGGCCTCCGAAGGACGCAGTATTTT,CASSSGGGLRRTQYF
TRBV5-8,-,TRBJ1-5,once,TGTGCCAGCAGCTTGGACCGATCTCAGCCCCAGCATTTT,CASSLDRSQPQHF
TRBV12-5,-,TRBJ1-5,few,TGTGCTAGTGGCCCCCCGGGGGCTAGGGATTGGCCCCAGCATTTT,CASGPPGARDWPQHF
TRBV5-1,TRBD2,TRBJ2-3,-,TGCGCCAGCAGCCTCACTAGCGGAGACGGAGATACGCAGTATTTT,CASSLTSGDGDTQYF
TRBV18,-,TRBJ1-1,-,TGTGCCAGCTCACCAACGGCGGACACTGAAGCTTTCTTT,CASSPTADTEAFF
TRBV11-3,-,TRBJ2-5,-,TGTGCCAGCAGCTTAGATCTAACAGGGCAAGAGACCCAGTACTTC,CASSLDLTGQETQYF
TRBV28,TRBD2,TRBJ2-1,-,TGTGCCAGCAGTTCCGCATATGCGGGAGTACGTAGTGAGCAGTTCTTC,CASSSAYAGVRSEQFF
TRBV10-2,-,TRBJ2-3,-,TGCGCCAGCAGTGAGGAGGTGCGTACGCAGTATTTT,CASSEEVRTQYF
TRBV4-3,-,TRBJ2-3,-,TGCGCCAGCAGCCAATCGAGGCCAGATACGCAGTATTTT,CASSQSRPDTQYF
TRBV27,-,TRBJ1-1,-,TGTGCCAGCAGTTTGCGCAGGGCGAACACTGAAGCTTTCTTT,CASSLRRANTEAFF
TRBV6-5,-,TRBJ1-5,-,TGTGCCAGCAGGGGTGGAAGCAATCAGCCCCAGCATTTT,CASRGGSNQPQHF
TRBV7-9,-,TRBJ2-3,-,TGTGCCAGCAGCCGGGACTCTAGTTTCACAGATACGCAGTATTTT,CASSRDSSFTDTQYF
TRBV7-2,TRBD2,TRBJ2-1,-,TGTGCCAGCAGCTTAGGAGGGACTAGCCGGAATGAGCAGTTCTTC,CASSLGGTSRNEQFF
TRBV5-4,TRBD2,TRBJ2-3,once,TGTGCCAGCAGCTCCGGGACTAGCGGAGATACGCAGTATTTT,CASSSGTSGDTQYF
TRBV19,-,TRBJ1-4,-,TGTGCCAGTAGTATAGGGGGATTCCGGGCCTTCTATTGGCAAAAACTGTTTTTT,CASSIGGFRAFYWQKLFF
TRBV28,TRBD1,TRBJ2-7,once,TGTGCCAGCTTTGGGACAGTCGCCTACGAGCAGTACTTC,CASFGTVAYEQYF
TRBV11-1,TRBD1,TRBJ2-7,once,TGTGCCAGCAGCCCCGACAGGGGGTCGAGCTCCTACGAGCAGTACTTC,CASSPDRGSSSYEQYF
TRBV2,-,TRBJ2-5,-,TGTGCCAGCAGGGGAGACACCGGTGGGACCCAGTACTTC,CASRGDTGGTQYF
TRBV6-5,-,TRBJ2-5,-,TGTGCCAGCAGGGAGGAAGAGACCCAGTACTTC,CASREEETQYF
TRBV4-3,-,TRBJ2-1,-,TGCGCCAGCAGCCAAGGCGGACGCCTGGGGGATGAGCAGTTCTTC,CASSQGGRLGDEQFF
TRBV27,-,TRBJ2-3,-,TGTGCCAGCACCCTGATCGGGGCAGATACGCAGTATTTT,CASTLIGADTQYF
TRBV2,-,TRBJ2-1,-,TGTGCCAGCAACCTGGACTTCCGGAAAGAGCAGTTCTTC,CASNLDFRKEQFF
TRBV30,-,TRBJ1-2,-,TGTGCCTGGACATCTTACTATGGCTACACCTTC,CAWTSYYGYTF
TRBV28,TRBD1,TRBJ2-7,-,TGTGCCAGCAGTTTCTGGGACAGGGGGGACGAGCAGTACTTC,CASSFWDRGDEQYF
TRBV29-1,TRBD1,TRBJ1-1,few,TGCAGCACCTTCGACCCCAGGGGGCGGAACACTGAAGCTTTCTTT,CSTFDPRGRNTEAFF
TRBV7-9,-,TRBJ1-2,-,TGTGCCAGCAGCTTAAGCGAAATTTATGGCTACACCTTC,CASSLSEIYGYTF
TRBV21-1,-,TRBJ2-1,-,TGTGCCAGCAGCGATGGACTAGCGGGACAGAGCTCCTACAATGAGCAGTTCTTC,CASSDGLAGQSSYNEQFF
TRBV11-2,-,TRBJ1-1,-,TGTGCCAGCAGCCTGACAGGTGGGGCTTTCTTT,CASSLTGGAFF
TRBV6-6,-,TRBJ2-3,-,TGTGCCAGCAGTTACCTGAGGGACAAGACTACAGATACGCAGTATTTT,CASSYLRDKTTDTQYF
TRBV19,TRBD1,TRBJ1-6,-,TGTGCCAGTAGTCCGGGACAGAATAATTCACCCCTCCACTTT,CASSPGQNNSPLHF
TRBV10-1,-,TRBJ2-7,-,TGCGCCAGCAGTGAAGGGATAGCTTACGAGCAGTACTTC,CASSEGIAYEQYF
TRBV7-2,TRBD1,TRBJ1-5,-,TGTGCCAGCAGCTTATGGACAGGGGATACTCAGCCCCAGCATTTT,CASSLWTGDTQPQHF
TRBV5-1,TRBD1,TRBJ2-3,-,TGCGCCAGCAGCGAGGGACAGACCACAGATACGCAGTATTTT,CASSEGQTTDTQYF
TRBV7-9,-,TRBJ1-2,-,TGTGCCAGCAGCTTAAGCCCTCTGACAGGATATGGCTACACCTTC,CASSLSPLTGYGYTF
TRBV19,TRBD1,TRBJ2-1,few,TGTGCCAGTACTCTGGACAGGGGCTTTTACAATGAGCAGTTCTTC,CASTLDRGFYNEQFF
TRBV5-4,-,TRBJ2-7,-,TGTGCCAGCAGAAGGGCGGACAGACCCTACGAGCAGTACTTC,CASRRADRPYEQYF
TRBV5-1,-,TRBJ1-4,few,TGCGCCAGCAGCCCTCTCAGCGCAGGCCGGGCAACTAATGAAAAACTGTTTTTT,CASSPLSAGRATNEKLFF
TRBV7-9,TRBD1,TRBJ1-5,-,TGTGCCAGCAGCTCTCGACAGGGTGATCAGCCCCAGCATTTT,CASSSRQGDQPQHF
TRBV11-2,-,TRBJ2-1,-,TGTGCCAGCAGCTTAGATCCCAGGGGTGAGCAGTTCTTC,CASSLDPRGEQFF
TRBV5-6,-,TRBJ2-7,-,TGTGCCAGCAGCTTTGGTGTGGGTGGCCAGGGTCTCGACGAGCAGTACTTC,CASSFGVGGQGLDEQYF
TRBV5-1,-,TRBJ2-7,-,TGCGCCAGCAGCTTGGTCCAGGGTCCTCACTACGAGCAGTACTTC,CASSLVQGPHYEQYF
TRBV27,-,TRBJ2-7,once,TGTGCCAGCAGTTTCAGGCAGGCCTACGAGCAGTACTTC,CASSFRQAYEQYF
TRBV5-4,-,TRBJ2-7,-,TGTGCCAGCAGCCCGGACTGGGAGAGCTCCTACGAGCAGTACTTC,CASSPDWESSYEQYF
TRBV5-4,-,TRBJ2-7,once,TGTGCCAGCAGCTTGAAAGAAGGCGTCGGGGTCGACGAGCAGTACTTC,CASSLKEGVGVDEQYF
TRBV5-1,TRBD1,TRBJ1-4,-,TGCGCCAGCTCGCCGGGACAGGGGGCAACTAATGAAAAACTGTTTTTT,CASSPGQGATNEKLFF
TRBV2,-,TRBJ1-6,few,TGTGCCAGCACCTCGCGGGGCGGGCTCGGGGTTGAATCACCCCTCCACTTT,CASTSRGGLGVESPLHF
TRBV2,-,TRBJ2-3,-,TGTGCCAGCAGTGAAATGGGGGTTGGCGCAGATACGCAGTATTTT,CASSEMGVGADTQYF
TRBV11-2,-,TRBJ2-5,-,TGTGCCAGCAGCTTAGCACGGCAAGAGACCCAGTACTTC,CASSLARQETQYF
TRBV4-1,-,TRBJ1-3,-,TGCGCCAGCAGCCAAGATGATCGGGGACCGACAGCCCGCTCTGGAAACACCATATATTTT,CASSQDDRGPTARSGNTIYF
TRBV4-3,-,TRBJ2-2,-,TGCGCCAGCAGCCAAGAGAGTCGAACCGGGGAGCTGTTTTTT,CASSQESRTGELFF
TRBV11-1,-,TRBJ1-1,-,TGTGCCAGCAGCTTAGCGGGTAAAACAGGGAGTAACACTGAAGCTTTCTTT,CASSLAGKTGSNTEAFF
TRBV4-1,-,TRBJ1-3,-,TGCGCCAGCAGCCAAGGGGCAGTCAGAGGCTCTGGAAACACCATATATTTT,CASSQGAVRGSGNTIYF